This T cell receptor beta chain stems from a study of spatial heterogeneity in lung cancer. Study-level information: Detection of beta-chain sequences consistently exceeded that of alpha-chain sequences. The average count in raw reads for each unique TCR and UMI combination exceeded nine appearances.

This clonotype was picked up many times. This CDR3 has 15 residues. The V gene lost 9 bases and the J gene lost 0 bases, with 15 bases spanning the gap. Germline values: CDR1 SNHLY, CDR2 FYNNEI. Every molecule of TCR cDNA had its own unique molecular identifier. One entry per CDR3 protein results from TCRdb running MiXCR on the 5' RACE reads. The data show about 7,200 distinct CDR3 sequences, less than 5.5% seen once. Time point here: sample taken at primary tumor resection. TCRs were sequenced from unsorted whole RNA of tumor, nontumor lung or PBMC. The donor group consisted of around 70 patients who had untreated, early-stage non-small cell lung cancer.

This sample comprised normal lung tissue next to the tumor, obtained at surgery. The clonotype originates from a female donor with early-stage non-small cell lung cancer. The J gene is TRBJ1-3, the V gene TRBV2; TRBD1 might be the D (6 bases). In DNA, the CDR3 is TGTGCCAGTTATACTGGACAGAGCTCTGGAAACACCATATATTTT. It yields the protein CASYTGQSSGNTIYF. Full variable domain (missing parts from reference TRBV2 and TRBJ1-3): EPEVTQTPSHQVTQMGQEVILRCVPISNHLYFYWYRQILGQKVEFLVSFYNNEISEKSEIFDDQFSVERPDGSNFTLKIRSTKLEDSAMYFCASYTGQSSGNTIYFGEGSWLTVV.